This passage covers 2 T cell receptor beta chains from one sample sequenced in a study of lung T cells in sarcoidosis with Löfgren's syndrome. From the reads, TCRdb called clonotypes with MiXCR, one entry per CDR3 protein. The sample includes roughly 63,000 distinct CDR3 sequences, around 20% of them seen just once. Specimen: CD4+ T cells from PBMCs. These receptors were taken from a human donor with sarcoidosis (Löfgren's syndrome or another form), or a control subject (not recorded which).

This clonotype came up many times. This rearrangement joins TRBV25-1 to TRBJ2-3; 10 bases match TRBD2. The CDR3 extends over 14 amino acids. The V gene end was trimmed by 5 bases and the J gene end by 6 bases; junction bases not matched to a gene: 5. Germline CDR1 is MGHDK and CDR2 is SYGVNS. CDR3 protein: CASSITSGKDTQYF. As DNA, the CDR3 is TGTGCCAGCAGTATAACTAGCGGGAAGGATACGCAGTATTTT.

In its sample, this clonotype was seen many times. The J gene is TRBJ1-1, the V gene TRBV4-1; D ambiguous. From germline, CDR1 is MGHRA and CDR2 YSYEKL. V lost 4 bases and J lost 1, with 13 bases in between. The CDR3 is 15 residues long. CDR3 DNA sequence: TGCGCCAGCAGCCCCACCCCCCGGGAGAACACTGAAGCTTTCTTT. Its protein product is CASSPTPRENTEAFF.